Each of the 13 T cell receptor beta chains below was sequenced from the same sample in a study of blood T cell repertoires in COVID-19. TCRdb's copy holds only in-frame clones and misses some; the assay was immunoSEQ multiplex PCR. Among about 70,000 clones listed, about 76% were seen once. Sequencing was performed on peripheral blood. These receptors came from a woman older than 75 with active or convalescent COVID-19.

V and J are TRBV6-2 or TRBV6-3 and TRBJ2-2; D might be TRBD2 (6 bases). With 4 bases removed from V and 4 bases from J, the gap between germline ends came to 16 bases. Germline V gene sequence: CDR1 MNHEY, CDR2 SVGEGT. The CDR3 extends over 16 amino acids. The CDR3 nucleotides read TGTGCCAGCAGTTCCACTAGGGCGGGGTTCACCGGGGAGCTGTTTTTT. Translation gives CASSSTRAGFTGELFF.

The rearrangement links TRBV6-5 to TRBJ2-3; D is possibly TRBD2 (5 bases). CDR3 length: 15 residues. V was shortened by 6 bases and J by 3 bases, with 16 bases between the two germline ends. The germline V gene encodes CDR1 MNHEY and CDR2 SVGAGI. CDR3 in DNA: TGTGCCAGCAGGGGTCTAGCCCCTTCTACAGATACGCAGTATTTT. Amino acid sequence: CASRGLAPSTDTQYF.

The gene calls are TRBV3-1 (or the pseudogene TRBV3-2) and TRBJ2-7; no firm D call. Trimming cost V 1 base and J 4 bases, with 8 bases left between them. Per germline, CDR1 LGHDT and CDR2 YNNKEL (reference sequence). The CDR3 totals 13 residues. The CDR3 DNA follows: TGTGCCAGCAGCCAAGTCCCCGCGTACGAGCAGTACTTC. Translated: CASSQVPAYEQYF.

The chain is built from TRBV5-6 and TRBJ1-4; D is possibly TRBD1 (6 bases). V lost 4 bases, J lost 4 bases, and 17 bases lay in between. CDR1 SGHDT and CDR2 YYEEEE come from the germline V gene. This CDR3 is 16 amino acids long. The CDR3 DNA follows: TGTGCCAGCAGCCCTCGGGTAGGGACAAATAATGAAAAACTGTTTTTT. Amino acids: CASSPRVGTNNEKLFF.

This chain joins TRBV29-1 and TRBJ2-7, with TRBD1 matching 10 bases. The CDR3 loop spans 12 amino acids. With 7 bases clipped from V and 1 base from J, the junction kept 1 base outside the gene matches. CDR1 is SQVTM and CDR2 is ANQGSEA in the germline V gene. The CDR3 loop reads CSGGQGSYEQYF. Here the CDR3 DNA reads TGCAGCGGGGGACAGGGGTCCTACGAGCAGTACTTC.

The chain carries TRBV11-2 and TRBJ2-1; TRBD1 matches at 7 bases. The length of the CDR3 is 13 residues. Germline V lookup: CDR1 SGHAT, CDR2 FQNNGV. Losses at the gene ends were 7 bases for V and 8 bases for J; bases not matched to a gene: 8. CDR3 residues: CASIIDRDDEQFF. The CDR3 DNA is TGTGCCAGCATCATTGACAGGGACGATGAGCAGTTCTTC.

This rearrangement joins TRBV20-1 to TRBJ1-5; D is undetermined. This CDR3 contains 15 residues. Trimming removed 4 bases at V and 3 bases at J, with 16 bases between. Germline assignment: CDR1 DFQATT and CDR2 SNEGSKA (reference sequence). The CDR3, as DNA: TGCAGTGCTATTGACGGATCCCGACTCAATCAGCCCCAGCATTTT. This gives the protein CSAIDGSRLNQPQHF.

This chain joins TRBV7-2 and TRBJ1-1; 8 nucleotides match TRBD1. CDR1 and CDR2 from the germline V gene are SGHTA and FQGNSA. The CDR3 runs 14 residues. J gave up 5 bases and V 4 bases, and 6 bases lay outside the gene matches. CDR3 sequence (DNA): TGTGCCAGCAGCTCCAGGGGGCGCGGGACTGAAGCTTTCTTT. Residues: CASSSRGRGTEAFF. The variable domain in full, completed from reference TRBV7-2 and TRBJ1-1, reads GAGVSQSPSNKVTEKGKDVELRCDPISGHTALYWYRQSLGQGLEFLIYFQGNSAPDKSGLPSDRFSAERTGGSVSTLTIQRTQQEDSAVYLCASSSRGRGTEAFFGQGTRLTVV.

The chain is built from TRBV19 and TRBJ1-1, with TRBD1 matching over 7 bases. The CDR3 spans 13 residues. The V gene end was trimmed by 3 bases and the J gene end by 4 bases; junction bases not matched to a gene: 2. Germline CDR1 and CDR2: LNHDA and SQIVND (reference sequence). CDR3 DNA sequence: TGTGCCAGTAGTATCCGACAGGGCACTGAAGCTTTCTTT. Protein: CASSIRQGTEAFF.

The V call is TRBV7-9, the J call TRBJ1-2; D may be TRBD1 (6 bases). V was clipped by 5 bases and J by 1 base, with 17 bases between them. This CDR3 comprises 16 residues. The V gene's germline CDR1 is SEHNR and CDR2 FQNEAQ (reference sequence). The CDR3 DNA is TGTGCCAGCAGCCCCGAGACAGGACCTTTTAACTATGGCTACACCTTC. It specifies CASSPETGPFNYGYTF.

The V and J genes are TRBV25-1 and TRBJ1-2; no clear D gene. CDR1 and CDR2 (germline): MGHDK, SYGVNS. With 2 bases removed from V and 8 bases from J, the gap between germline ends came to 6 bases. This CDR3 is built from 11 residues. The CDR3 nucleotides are TGTGCCAGCAGTGAAAATGAGGGCTACACCTTC. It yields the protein CASSENEGYTF.

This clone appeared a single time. The CDR3 loop is CASSFLGRETQYF. In nucleotides, the CDR3 is TGTGCCAGCAGTTTTCTGGGGCGGGAGACCCAGTACTTC. The rearrangement joins TRBV28 to TRBJ2-5; TRBD1 is a possible D gene (5 bases). CDR1 MDHEN and CDR2 SYDVKM come from the germline V gene. The CDR3 consists of 13 residues. With 3 bases removed from V and 5 bases from J, the gap between germline ends came to 10 bases. Using reference TRBV28 and TRBJ2-5 for the parts outside the CDR3, the full variable domain is DVKVTQSSRYLVKRTGEKVFLECVQDMDHENMFWYRQDPGLGLRLIYFSYDVKMKEKGDIPEGYSVSREKKERFSLILESASTNQTSMYLCASSFLGRETQYFGPGTRLLVL.

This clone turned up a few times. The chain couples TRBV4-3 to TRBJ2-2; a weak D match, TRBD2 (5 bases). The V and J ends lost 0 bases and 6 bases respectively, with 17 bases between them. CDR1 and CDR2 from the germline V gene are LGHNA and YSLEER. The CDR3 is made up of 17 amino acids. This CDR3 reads CASSQEWQAEGAGELFF. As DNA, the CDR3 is TGCGCCAGCAGCCAAGAGTGGCAGGCTGAGGGCGCCGGGGAGCTGTTTTTT.